This TCR beta chain was identified in a study of blood T cell repertoires in COVID-19. The assay was immunoSEQ multiplex PCR, and TCRdb's table has in-frame clones only and misses some. The sample has approximately 450,000 clones; around nine tenths are singletons. V shed 0 bases, J shed 4 bases, and the junction held 7 bases outside the gene matches. The germline gives CDR1 SGHNT, CDR2 YENEEA. This CDR3 comprises 16 residues. The receptor comes from a woman between 18 and 29 years old with acute COVID-19. The chain uses TRBV11-3 and TRBJ1-1, with TRBD1 matching 8 bases. Sample: PBMCs or T cells enriched from blood (not recorded which). For the CDR3, the DNA is TGTGCCAGCAGCTTAGATACTCGGACAGGGCCCACTGAAGCTTTCTTT. Translation gives CASSLDTRTGPTEAFF. The variable domain in full, with the rest retrieved from reference TRBV11-3 and TRBJ1-1, is EAGVVQSPRYKIIEKKQPVAFWCNPISGHNTLYWYLQNLGQGPELLIRYENEEAVDDSQLPKDRFSAERLKGVDSTLKIQPAELGDSAVYLCASSLDTRTGPTEAFFGQGTRLTVV.